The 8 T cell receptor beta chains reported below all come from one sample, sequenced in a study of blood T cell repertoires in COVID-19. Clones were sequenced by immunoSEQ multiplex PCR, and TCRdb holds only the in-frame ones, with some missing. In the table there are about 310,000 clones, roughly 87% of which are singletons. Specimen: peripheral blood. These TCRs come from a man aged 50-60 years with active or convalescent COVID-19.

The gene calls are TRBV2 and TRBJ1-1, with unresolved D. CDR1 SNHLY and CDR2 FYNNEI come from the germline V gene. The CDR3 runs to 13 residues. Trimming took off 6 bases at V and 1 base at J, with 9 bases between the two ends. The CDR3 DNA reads TGTGCCAGCAGAGGTCAGGAGAACACTGAAGCTTTCTTT. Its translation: CASRGQENTEAFF.

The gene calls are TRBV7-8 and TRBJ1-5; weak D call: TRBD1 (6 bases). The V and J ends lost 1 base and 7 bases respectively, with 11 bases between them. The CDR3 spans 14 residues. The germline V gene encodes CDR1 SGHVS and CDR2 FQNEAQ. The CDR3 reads CASSLGPGGQPQHF. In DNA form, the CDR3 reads TGTGCCAGCAGCTTAGGACCGGGGGGCCAGCCCCAGCATTTT.

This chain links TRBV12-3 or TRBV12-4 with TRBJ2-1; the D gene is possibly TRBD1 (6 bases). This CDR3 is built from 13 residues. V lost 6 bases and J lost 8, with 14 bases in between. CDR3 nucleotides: TGTGCCAGCAGCACAGGGATTGGGGATGAGCAGTTCTTC. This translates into CASSTGIGDEQFF.

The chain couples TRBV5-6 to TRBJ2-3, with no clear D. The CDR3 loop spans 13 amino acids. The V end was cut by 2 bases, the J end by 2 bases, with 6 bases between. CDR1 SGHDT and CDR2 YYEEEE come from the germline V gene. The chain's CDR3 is CASSFGPTDTQYF. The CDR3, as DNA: TGTGCCAGCAGCTTTGGGCCCACAGATACGCAGTATTTT.

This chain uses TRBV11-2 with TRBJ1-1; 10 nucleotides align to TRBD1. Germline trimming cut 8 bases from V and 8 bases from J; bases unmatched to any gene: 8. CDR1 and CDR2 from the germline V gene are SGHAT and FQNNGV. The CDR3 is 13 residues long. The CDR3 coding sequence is TGTGCCAGCGGGGGGACAGGGGCCGAGGAAGCTTTCTTT. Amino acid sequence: CASGGTGAEEAFF.

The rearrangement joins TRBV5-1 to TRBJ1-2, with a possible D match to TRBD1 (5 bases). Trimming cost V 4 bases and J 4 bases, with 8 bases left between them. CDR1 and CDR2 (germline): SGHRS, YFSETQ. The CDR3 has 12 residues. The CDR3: CASSPDSYGYTF. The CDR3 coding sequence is TGCGCCAGCAGCCCAGACAGCTATGGCTACACCTTC. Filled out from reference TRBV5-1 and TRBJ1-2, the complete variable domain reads KAGVTQTPRYLIKTRGQQVTLSCSPISGHRSVSWYQQTPGQGLQFLFEYFSETQRNKGNFPGRFSGRQFSNSRSEMNVSTLELGDSALYLCASSPDSYGYTFGSGTRLTVV.

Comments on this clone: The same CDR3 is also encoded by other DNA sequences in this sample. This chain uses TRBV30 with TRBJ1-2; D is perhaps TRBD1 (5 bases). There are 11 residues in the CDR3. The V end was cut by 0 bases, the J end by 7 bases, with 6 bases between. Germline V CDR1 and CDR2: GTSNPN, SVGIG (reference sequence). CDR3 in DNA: TGTGCCTGGAGTGTCGGGGGTGGCTACACCTTC. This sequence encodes CAWSVGGGYTF.

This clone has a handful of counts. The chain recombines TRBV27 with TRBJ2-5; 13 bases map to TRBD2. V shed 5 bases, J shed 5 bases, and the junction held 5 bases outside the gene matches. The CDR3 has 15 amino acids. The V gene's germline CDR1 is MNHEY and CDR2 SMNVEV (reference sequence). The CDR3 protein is CASSTRTSGSETQYF. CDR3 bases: TGTGCCAGCAGTACTAGGACTAGCGGGAGTGAGACCCAGTACTTC.